This entry concerns a single T cell receptor beta chain. What it binds is unknown. The table came from immunoSEQ multiplex PCR; TCRdb's copy has only in-frame clones and leaves some out. The sample shows 100,000 or so clones, about 89% of them seen only once. Germline CDR1 LNHDA, CDR2 SQIVND (reference sequence). After removal of 3 bases from V and 4 bases from J, the junction contained 8 bases not matched to a gene. The CDR3 covers 16 residues. The sample originates from a study of identifying expanded T cells in peripheral blood. Findings and caveats of the study: Differentially abundant clones: roughly 1.3 between replicates, about 16 at 2 to 3 weeks, 19 at four.

No infections or other immune events were documented during collection. The origin of this receptor is a person between 18 and 69 years old in good health. The chain has TRBV19 and TRBJ2-3, with 9 bases matching TRBD2. Sequenced input: blood. Written as DNA, the CDR3 is TGTGCCAGTAGTATTACCGCGGGGGGGCTCGCAGATACGCAGTATTTT. It yields the protein CASSITAGGLADTQYF.